This is a list of T cell receptor beta chains from one sample in a study of patients and donors after allogeneic stem cell transplantation. TCRdb ran MiXCR on the RT-PCR reads and lists one entry per CDR3 protein. The sample consists of about 160,000 distinct CDR3 sequences, about two fifths of them appearing once. Source material: blood, either unsorted or a sorted T cell fraction (not recorded which). These receptors were taken from a human donor who was either an allogeneic HSCT recipient or a stem cell or donor lymphocyte infusion donor (not recorded which). It is not recorded whose cells these are; they may come from a transplant donor. CDR3s include the opening cysteine and the closing phenylalanine or tryptophan. A D gene is named only where the DNA matches it firmly. Clone size appears in some rows only: once, few, many, or a class for an expanded clone.

d_call j_call v_call clone_size cdr3_aa cdr3_nt
- TRBJ2-7 TRBV12-3/TRBV12-4 - CASRETGHEQYF TGTGCCAGCAGAGAAACAGGGCACGAGCAGTACTTC
- TRBJ2-3 TRBV27 - CATRGGSFLTDTQYF TGTGCCACAAGAGGCGGCAGCTTCCTCACAGATACGCAGTATTTT
- TRBJ1-2 TRBV27 - CASSARDGTYGYTF TGTGCCAGCAGTGCCCGGGACGGAACCTATGGCTACACCTTC
TRBD2 TRBJ2-5 TRBV9 - CASSSLAGYQETQYF TGTGCCAGCAGCTCCCTAGCGGGGTATCAAGAGACCCAGTACTTC
- TRBJ1-3 TRBV25-1 - CASSDTGSGNTIYF TGTGCCAGCAGTGATACAGGGTCTGGAAACACCATATATTTT
TRBD2 TRBJ2-4 TRBV15 - CATSRNSGAENIQYF TGTGCCACCAGCAGGAACAGCGGGGCAGAAAACATTCAGTACTTC
- TRBJ2-1 TRBV2 - CASSGRDSYNEQFF TGTGCCAGCAGTGGACGGGACTCCTACAATGAGCAGTTCTTC
TRBD1 TRBJ1-3 TRBV5-1 - CASSLRTGSDTIYF TGCGCCAGCAGCTTACGGACAGGGTCGGACACCATATATTTT
TRBD1 TRBJ2-1 TRBV6-6 - CASSHLGQAKQFF TGTGCCAGCAGTCACCTCGGACAGGCAAAGCAGTTCTTC
TRBD1 TRBJ1-6 TRBV12-3/TRBV12-4 - CASSSGQGAENSPLHF TGTGCCAGCAGTTCCGGACAGGGGGCGGAGAATTCACCCCTCCACTTT
TRBD1 TRBJ1-2 TRBV5-1 - CASSLVMDRGSVRGYTF TGCGCCAGCAGCTTGGTGATGGACAGGGGGAGCGTTCGTGGCTACACCTTC
- TRBJ1-6 TRBV20-1 - CSALDRPSSYNSPLHF TGCAGTGCTCTAGACAGGCCGAGCTCCTATAATTCACCCCTCCACTTT
TRBD1 TRBJ1-2 TRBV10-2 few CASSEATGGNYGYTF TGCGCCAGCAGTGAGGCGACAGGGGGAAACTATGGCTACACCTTC
- TRBJ1-6 TRBV7-6 few CASSLASQGSYNSPLHF TGTGCCAGCAGCTTAGCTTCACAGGGTTCCTATAATTCACCCCTCCACTTT
TRBD1 TRBJ1-4 TRBV12-3/TRBV12-4 - CASRVSRGRSNEKLFF TGTGCCAGCAGAGTTTCAAGGGGGCGAAGTAATGAAAAACTGTTTTTT
TRBD1 TRBJ1-1 TRBV12-3/TRBV12-4 few CASRTTGAGTEAFF TGTGCCAGCAGAACAACAGGGGCGGGGACTGAAGCTTTCTTT
- TRBJ1-2 TRBV6-6 few CASSYGETNYGYTF TGTGCCAGCAGTTACGGGGAGACTAACTATGGCTACACCTTC
TRBD1 TRBJ2-5 TRBV28 - CAAGGTGGQETQYF TGTGCCGCGGGGGGGACAGGGGGCCAAGAGACCCAGTACTTC
- TRBJ1-4 TRBV20-1 - CSASRQSNEKLIF TGCAGTGCTAGCCGGCAGAGTAATGAAAAACTGATTTTT
- TRBJ1-6 TRBV27 - CASSFRDSRLHF TGTGCCAGCAGTTTCCGGGATTCACGCCTCCACTTT
- TRBJ1-4 TRBV12-3/TRBV12-4 - CASSPTATNEKLFF TGTGCCAGCAGCCCGACAGCAACTAATGAAAAACTGTTTTTT
- TRBJ1-1 TRBV6-5 few CASSQPNTEAFF TGTGCCAGCAGTCAACCGAACACTGAAGCTTTCTTT
- TRBJ1-3 TRBV20-1 few CSAGDFSGNTIYF TGCAGTGCGGGGGACTTCTCTGGAAACACCATATATTTT
- TRBJ1-1 TRBV27 - CASSPRVSNTEAFF TGTGCCAGCAGTCCAAGGGTGTCTAACACTGAAGCTTTCTTT
- TRBJ1-5 TRBV6-5 few CASSSLGGRNQPQHF TGTGCCAGCAGTTCGTTAGGGGGTCGCAATCAGCCCCAGCATTTT
- TRBJ1-5 TRBV27 few CASSPHRDGDYSNQPQHF TGTGCCAGCAGTCCACACCGGGACGGAGATTATAGCAATCAGCCCCAGCATTTT
- TRBJ1-2 TRBV4-3 few CASSQEAFRVLRAGYTF TGCGCCAGCAGCCAAGAAGCCTTTAGGGTCCTCCGAGCTGGCTACACCTTC
TRBD1 TRBJ1-5 TRBV20-1 - CSALYRGLSSNQPQHF TGCAGTGCCTTATACAGGGGCCTCTCTAGCAATCAGCCCCAGCATTTT
- TRBJ1-6 TRBV20-1 few CSASGGHNSPLHF TGCAGTGCCAGCGGGGGGCACAATTCACCCCTCCACTTT
TRBD1 TRBJ1-3 TRBV20-1 few CSARDPKGGYNTIYF TGCAGTGCTAGAGATCCGAAAGGGGGCTACAACACCATATATTTT
- TRBJ2-7 TRBV24-1 few CATSDAGKGDEQYF TGTGCCACCAGTGATGCAGGGAAAGGAGACGAGCAGTACTTC
- TRBJ1-3 TRBV9 - CASSAGDGGNTIYF TGTGCCAGCAGCGCCGGGGACGGCGGAAACACCATATATTTT
- TRBJ1-1 TRBV7-2 - CASSSRHYTEAFF TGTGCCAGCAGCTCTCGACACTACACTGAAGCTTTCTTT
- TRBJ1-1 TRBV20-1 - CSARVLRALNTEAFF TGCAGTGCTAGAGTTCTCCGGGCCCTGAACACTGAAGCTTTCTTT
- TRBJ1-2 TRBV6-2/TRBV6-3 - CASSLTGHPVNYGYTF TGTGCCAGCAGCCTTACGGGGCACCCCGTCAACTATGGCTACACCTTC
- TRBJ1-4 TRBV6-2/TRBV6-3 few CASSYWGRATNEKLFF TGTGCCAGCAGTTACTGGGGCCGTGCAACTAATGAAAAACTGTTTTTT
TRBD2 TRBJ2-3 TRBV29-1 - CSVSLSGGTINTQYF TGCAGCGTTAGTTTAAGCGGGGGAACCATAAATACGCAGTATTTT